This T cell receptor (beta chain) was documented in a study of cytomegalovirus exposure and HLA in healthy donors. The germline V gene encodes CDR1 LNHNV and CDR2 YYDKDF (reference sequence). The CDR3 covers 16 residues. Trimming at V came to 1 base and at J to 1 base, leaving 5 bases not matched to a gene. PCR primers comprised 60 Vbeta and 13 Jbeta primers. Profiled with immunoSEQ multiplex PCR; TCRdb holds only in-frame clones, not every one. The sample includes about 100,000 clones, approximately 72% seen only once; the top ten take 12% to 15%. Details on this clone: Its antigen is unidentified.

Regarding the study as a whole: Generally TCR sequences proved uncommon, though certain public TCRs appeared in numerous donors. Specificity for CMV antigens was confirmed in vitro for a few of the CMV-associated chains.

The V and J genes are TRBV15 and TRBJ2-3; 7 bases are a match to TRBD2. This TCR came from a male donor in good health and CMV-seropositive. The sample was PBMCs. CDR3 protein: CATSRGLGGGTDTQYF. CDR3 coding DNA: TGTGCCACCAGCAGAGGGCTGGGGGGGGGCACAGATACGCAGTATTTT.